This is a list of T cell receptor beta chains from one sample in a study of blood T cell repertoires in COVID-19. The table came from immunoSEQ multiplex PCR; TCRdb's copy has only in-frame clones and leaves some out. The sample lists around 130,000 clones, about 86% occurring once. The specimen sequenced was PBMCs or T cells enriched from blood (not recorded which). These receptors were obtained from a woman aged 50 to 60 who had recovered from COVID-19. Both conserved end residues are trimmed from each CDR3.

v_call,j_call,cdr3_aa
TRBV25-1,TRBJ2-7,ASSPLDSSYEQY
TRBV30,TRBJ1-3,AWSSPGNTIY
TRBV11-2,TRBJ2-7,ASSSPIGEFGYEQY
TRBV9,TRBJ2-7,ASSPPGTWRGEQY
TRBV3-1/TRBV3-2,TRBJ2-1,ASSLLGLDQF
TRBV9,TRBJ1-2,ASTQTGNYGYT
TRBV6-5,TRBJ1-3,ASGRTDSGNTIY
TRBV7-8,TRBJ1-5,ASSLVARGSNQPQH
TRBV3-1/TRBV3-2,TRBJ2-7,ASSQAGTGDPEQY
TRBV27,TRBJ2-3,ASTSLAGGMGTDTQY
TRBV10-3,TRBJ1-4,AISDWDRGKKLF
TRBV20-1,TRBJ2-3,SASSEGRSTDTQY
TRBV11-3,TRBJ1-1,ASSPGDKKRVEAF
TRBV6-5,TRBJ2-2,ASSFSGTETELF
TRBV4-3,TRBJ1-2,ASSQDRGGYT
TRBV4-2,TRBJ1-2,ASSQDQGGRYNYGYT
TRBV18,TRBJ2-3,ASSPQGASLTDTQY
TRBV10-2,TRBJ1-2,ASSETLGGERGYT
TRBV5-1,TRBJ2-7,ASSGGQGTYEQY
TRBV7-3,TRBJ2-4,ASNLRGDLGDIQY
TRBV6-6,TRBJ1-5,ASSYGRGHESPQH
TRBV30,TRBJ2-5,AWSTGTAGTQY
TRBV30,TRBJ2-1,ASTDSNEQF
TRBV3-1/TRBV3-2,TRBJ1-2,ASSQDRGNYGYT
TRBV7-9,TRBJ2-2,ASSSGQGDTGELF
TRBV19,TRBJ1-3,ASIGTGRFSGNTIY
TRBV10-3,TRBJ2-7,ATQQEFQGYEQY